Described below is a single T cell receptor (beta chain) sequence and its context. Its target is not known. Memory CD4+ T cells were sorted as CD4+CD45RO+CD25- cells. Study-level points and caveats: The TCR gene usage of tumor memory CD4+ T cells clustered together with blood and lymph node memory CD4+ cells and with lymph node naive CD4+ cells.

From the 5' RACE reads, TCRdb called clonotypes with MiXCR, one entry per CDR3 protein. This sample has over 40,000 distinct CDR3 sequences, with about 30% found just once. V was cut by 5 bases and J by 3 bases, with 10 bases left in between. The CDR3 is 14 amino acids. The TCR was taken from a female donor with breast cancer. This chain connects TRBV12-3 or TRBV12-4 to TRBJ1-4; D is ambiguous. Material: tumor-infiltrating memory CD4+ T cells sorted from the breast tumor. The subset: memory CD4+ T cells, CD4+CD45RO+CD25-. The CDR3 reads CASSRGGSNEKLFF. The CDR3 bases are TGTGCCAGCAGTCGCGGAGGGTCTAATGAAAAACTGTTTTTT.